This T cell receptor (beta chain) was identified during a study of cytomegalovirus exposure and HLA in healthy donors (dated by TCRdb to 2015 to 2018). Some background on the complete study: In an earlier analysis of about 560 of the donors, 250 to 350 Gb of sequence data and just under 120 million unique TCR beta sequences from 150 million to 200 million T cells were reported. A separate validation cohort of over 95 different subjects was used in addition to the roughly 700-subject first cohort. Among about 390 genotyped donors of the cohort, an average of 235,054 unique TCR beta nucleotide sequences were sequenced per donor, 15% to 20% of them non-productive. Class I and class II HLA loci were covered by the typing at four-digit resolution. Roughly five DR-DQ haplotypes were handled as single units for association and clustering because linkage in the cohort was strong. A later genetic analysis took genome-wide SNP genotypes for about three fifths of the roughly 670 donors and used that subset as a discovery cohort. Of the roughly 410 genotyped donors, over 80% were placed in the genetic ancestry cluster associated with self-reported Caucasian donors. Typing coverage varied by locus: roughly 629-630 donors for A, B, C, DRB1 and DQB1; roughly 510 for DQA1; over 600 for DPA1; about 450 for DPB1. Roughly 290 gigabases of sequencing data and approximately 91 million unique TCR sequences made up an early release that covered under 750 HLA-typed donors. Every repertoire in the discovery cohort had been generated on one and the same sequencing platform. The study combined high-throughput TCR immunosequencing, statistical association of individual TCRs with disease status, and machine learning to predict cytomegalovirus infection status. To study patterns of TCR occurrence, a later analysis re-analyzed previously published TCR beta repertoires from 650 to 750 donors and added high-resolution HLA genotyping. An earlier analysis of fewer than 750 of the donors used high-throughput TCR beta sequencing to judge whether each TCR beta V gene segment behaved as functional or pseudogenic. The study profiled the T cell repertoires of 500 to 800 subjects by immunosequencing and related them to cytomegalovirus serostatus. The study was designed to test whether signatures of past pathogen exposure could be identified by cataloging public T cell receptors. Donor age, sex, ethnicity and CMV serostatus were compiled alongside the repertoire data. In the later analysis, no new phenotypic data were used to find candidate immune exposures; instead, reliance was placed on TCR beta sequences and their occurrence across donors.

Receptor amplification or capture employed the immunoSEQ multiplex PCR assay. The multiplex PCR relied on a mix of 60 forward primers for TCR Vbeta segments and 13 reverse primers for TCR Jbeta segments. The CDR3 region of rearranged TCR beta genes was amplified from genomic DNA by a multiplex PCR assay. On the Illumina HiSeq System, the amplified TCR beta libraries were sequenced as 87-base-pair reads. On the study's bioinformatics: Across the 670 or so repertoires, a later analysis counted roughly 84 million unique TCR beta chains, roughly 11 million of which were shared by at least two donors. Raw reads were error-corrected and collapsed into unique sequences by a nearest-neighbor algorithm in which closely related sequences were merged to remove PCR and sequencing errors. Alignment of CDR3 sequences to IMGT reference sequences was used to assign V, D and J gene segments. For a sequence to be retained, a match of at least six nucleotides was required to both a V gene segment and a J gene segment. Rearrangements were called productive when the CDR3 lacked stop codons and stayed in frame with V and J; all others were non-productive. CDR3 was defined according to IMGT convention as the region running from the second conserved V-encoded cysteine to the conserved J-encoded phenylalanine. The earlier analysis of approximately 590 of the donors excluded any sequence lacking an unambiguous match to a single V gene segment. In an earlier analysis of 587 of the donors, V segments were called functional above 56.7% productive rearrangements and were called segregating when the between-donor standard deviation exceeded 5%. A statistical classification framework was developed to diagnose cytomegalovirus status using the catalog of TCR beta chain sequences. In a later analysis, V and J genes were assigned by comparing TCR nucleotide sequences against IMGT/GENE-DB human TR gene sequences. Using the TCRdist pipeline, a later analysis assigned CDR3 sequences along with most-parsimonious VDJ recombination scenarios. In a later analysis, each TCR beta chain was defined by its CDR3 amino acid sequence together with its V-gene family, and reads without a unique V-gene family were excluded. In a later analysis, 500 to 650 highly shared, low-generation-probability nucleotide sequences were removed to address suspected cross-contamination and a sequencing artifact. A later analysis calculated a clonal expansion index for each public chain from normalized within-repertoire ranks of inferred template counts. In a later analysis, generation probabilities were computed with a VDJ recombination model fitted to out-of-frame rearrangements, and the resulting probabilities were checked against IGoR. In a later analysis, hypergeometric tests were used to score TCR-TCR, TCR-HLA and TCR-CMV co-occurrence, with a repertoire-size bias correction applied to TCR pairs. False discovery rates were estimated in a later analysis by permuting HLA or CMV assignments 20 times. In a later analysis, co-occurring TCRs were grouped with DBSCAN, and TCRdist sequence similarity was added when clustering was performed within HLA-allele-positive subsets. For co-occurrence clustering, repertoires with fewer than 30,000 or more than 120,000 public chains were excluded, along with 4 to 6 repertoires with anomalous nucleotide sharing. Drawn from immuneACCESS, this table holds only the in-frame rearrangements with V and J called that TCRdb kept. Clones are partly lost; checked studies trace under half to an unresolved V gene and leave the rest unexplained. V, J and clone size are those of that table, while D and trimming were read from the DNA. The table held for this sample gives 77,000 or so clones. The ten largest make up approximately 4.2% of the sample.

Points the paper makes about the study in general: Because HLA typing was missing for some donors at each locus, association tests included only the typed subset. Specific HLA alleles were associated with over 15,000 TCR beta sequences at a false discovery rate of 0.05 in a later analysis. The study listed 150 to 200 TCR beta chains as associated with cytomegalovirus. Across donors, most TCR sequences were observed very rarely, whereas some public TCRs were present in many individuals. A later analysis reported that several top co-occurrence clusters appeared linked to parvovirus B19, influenza, CMV and Epstein-Barr virus. V-gene and J-gene trimming of TCR beta chains was associated with a missense DCLRE1C variant in a later genetic analysis, and the association was replicated in an independent cohort. According to a later analysis, TCR association rates differed among HLA loci, with DRB1 alleles showing the most associated TCRs and HLA-C alleles showing the fewest. The cohort was sequenced for TCR beta chains only, and without alpha or paired-chain data the features that could be detected were limited. Correlated functional status among segregating V segments might be attributable to linkage disequilibrium, but an unknown experimental factor could not be ruled out. The earlier analysis of some 540 of the donors excluded approximately 15 rarely observed V segments, including chromosome 9 orphons, because counts were too low. CMV serostatus was the only immune exposure information available for the cohort. A few of the identified cytomegalovirus-associated TCR beta chains were confirmed in vitro to be specific for cytomegalovirus antigens. The classifier was reported to diagnose cytomegalovirus status with high specificity and sensitivity in both the original cohort and the validation cohort. A cluster of highly shared sequence variants was judged likely to be a technical artifact of the sequencing pipeline. The 87-base-pair reads could not distinguish some IMGT-functional V segments, including TRBV6-2 and TRBV6-3, so those segments were excluded. A further reported finding was that TCR beta sequences accurately predicted the HLA-A and HLA-B alleles for most subjects in the first cohort. In a later analysis, most CMV-associated TCR beta chains were found to appear HLA-restricted, with HLA associations seemingly driven largely by CMV exposure. Compared with equally common non-associated chains, HLA-associated TCR beta chains in a later analysis were more clonally expanded and had lower generation probabilities. Compared with the 666-donor mean, donors in an Asian-associated ancestry cluster had fewer N-insertions in productive TCRs, according to a later genetic analysis. Presence/absence analyses assumed roughly uniform sequencing depth across donors, an assumption that may not hold. When HLA alleles, especially DR and DQ, strongly co-occurred, TCR associations were difficult to assign to individual alleles. In an earlier analysis of 587 of the donors, most TCR beta V segments appeared in productive rearrangements about 90% or about 30% of the time, broadly matching IMGT annotations. According to the authors, the approach could potentially be generalized to other disease states and immunological phenotypes.

In the case of this clone: Its antigen is currently not known.

Ends trimmed: V by 6 bases, J by 11 bases; bases unmatched to a gene: 10. CDR1 and CDR2, per the germline V gene, are MNHEY and SVGAGI. Taken from cysteine to phenylalanine, the CDR3 has 14 residues. Only CDR3 DNA is held: 42 bases, read in frame from base 1. The cohort consisted of approximately 670 healthy bone marrow donors. All cohort members were sampled while nominally healthy, although unrecorded immune exposures were likely present. The donor was CMV seronegative and belonged to the group of 380 or so seronegative cohort members. A peripheral blood sample was provided by each donor, and peripheral blood mononuclear cells were used for TCR beta sequencing. The Qiagen DNeasy Blood Extraction Kit was used to extract genomic DNA from the blood cell samples.

The chain uses TRBV6-5 and TRBJ2-5, with 12 junctional bases fitting TRBD1. Sequenced sample: PBMCs. This clonotype originated in a man under 40 in good health and CMV-seronegative. The DNA is TGTGCCAGCAGCCACCGGGACAGGGGGCGGGAGCAGTACTTC. Translated, it gives CASSHRDRGREQYF.